The TCR beta chain described here comes from a study of T cell responses to AZD1222 COVID-19 vaccine (dated by TCRdb to the early 2020s). Looking at the study overall: AZD1222 recipients with second doses at about 4 weeks or about 12 weeks were pooled, because spike-specific TCR depth and breadth did not differ between schedules. TCR sequencing covered 230 to 250 trial participants: roughly 200 given two doses of AZD1222 and 26 given two doses of MenACWY control vaccine. Trial participants were enrolled by age into subgroups of 18-55, 56-69 and 70-plus years, and approximately 150, 30 and 60 TCR-sequenced participants, respectively, were included in these subgroups.

Reading the label with the study, this specimen's time point is: baseline before first vaccination. Samples from vaccinated people were obtained from the UK trials COV001 and COV002, which included a single-blind randomized controlled phase 2/3 trial of AZD1222 (ChAdOx1 nCoV-19) in healthy adults. Trial participant PBMC samples were collected at day 0 and day 28 after the second dose for TCRbeta chain sequencing. The CDR3 regions of human TCRbeta chains were subjected to immunosequencing. For the original study's pipeline: TCRs in the repertoires were compared against a reference library of SARS-CoV-2-specific TCRs that had been generated with the MIRA antigen-specificity platform. Breadth was defined as the fraction of unique TCRs that were SARS-CoV-2-associated. Depth was defined as the fraction of total T cells that were SARS-CoV-2-associated. Using the MIRA data, each spike-specific TCR was mapped to the spike region that the TCR reacts to and placed in a CD4 or CD8 class. Log10-transformed breadth and depth values were compared by one-way ANOVA with Sidak's multiple comparisons tests. Imported from immuneACCESS, the table was reduced by TCRdb to in-frame sequences with V and J called. These copies leave out some clones; in studies compared against another copy, an unresolved V gene accounts for under half, and the cause of the remainder is not known. V and J calls and clone size follow that table, whereas D and trimming were derived from the DNA. For this sample the table gives more than 140,000 clones, of which around 90% were detected only once. Approximately 3% of the sample is taken by the ten largest.

CDR1 PRHDT and CDR2 FYEKMQ were looked up in the germline V gene (reference sequence). The junction shows trimming of 5 bases on V and 0 bases on J, plus 17 bases between the germline ends. The CDR3 sequence holds 16 residues, the cysteine and phenylalanine included. CDR3 DNA only is kept here, 48 bases in frame from base 1. The investigation overall reported the following: After two AZD1222 doses, spike-specific TCR breadth and depth were significantly higher than at day 0 and than in MenACWY recipients. No day 14 peak-response samples were available, so repertoires were characterized only after the peak T cell response. CD4 TCRs associated with the vaccine covered the entire spike protein, and the dominant responses were in regions 160-218 and 743-854. Reportedly, almost half of the unique spike-specific TCRs recognized epitopes lying outside the regions that are mutated in the B.1.351 and B.1.1.7 variants. Most participants were white British and females outnumbered males, and the authors suggested that clonal diversity may have been underestimated. Conclusions about previously exposed vaccinees are limited because only six or seven AZD1222 recipients were SARS-CoV-2 seropositive at baseline. In the small 56-69-year group, the increase in depth fell short of significance, most likely because of low power.

Note on this clone: This clone's antigen is unknown. No base qualities exist here, and no much larger clone lies one base off it.

The rearranged segments are TRBV13 and TRBJ2-7; the D segment may tentatively be TRBD1 or TRBD2, each giving 6 matched bases. The source material was peripheral blood, sampled on day 0 of AZD1222 vaccination. The clonotype originates from an adult in good health. The sequenced DNA is TGTGCCAGCAGCCAAGGGGGGCAGGGGAGCTCCTACGAGCAGTACTTC. Its translation reads: CASSQGGQGSSYEQYF.